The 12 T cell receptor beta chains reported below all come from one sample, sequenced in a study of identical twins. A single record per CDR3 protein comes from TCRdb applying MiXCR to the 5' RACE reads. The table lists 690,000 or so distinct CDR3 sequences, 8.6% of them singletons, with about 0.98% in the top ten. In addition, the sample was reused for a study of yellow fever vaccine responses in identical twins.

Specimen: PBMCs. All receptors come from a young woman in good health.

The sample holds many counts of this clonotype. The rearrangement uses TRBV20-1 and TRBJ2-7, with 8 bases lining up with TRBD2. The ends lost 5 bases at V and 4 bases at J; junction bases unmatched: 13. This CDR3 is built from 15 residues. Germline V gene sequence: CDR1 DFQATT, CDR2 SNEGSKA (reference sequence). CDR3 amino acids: CSAPATSTGGYEQYF. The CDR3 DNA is TGCAGTGCTCCTGCGACATCAACGGGAGGGTACGAGCAGTACTTC.

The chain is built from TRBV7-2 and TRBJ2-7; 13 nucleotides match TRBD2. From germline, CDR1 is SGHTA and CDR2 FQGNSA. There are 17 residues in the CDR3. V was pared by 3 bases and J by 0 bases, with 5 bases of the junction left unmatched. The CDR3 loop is CASSFRTSGGLSYEQYF. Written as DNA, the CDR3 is TGTGCCAGCAGCTTCAGGACTAGCGGGGGCCTCTCCTACGAGCAGTACTTC.

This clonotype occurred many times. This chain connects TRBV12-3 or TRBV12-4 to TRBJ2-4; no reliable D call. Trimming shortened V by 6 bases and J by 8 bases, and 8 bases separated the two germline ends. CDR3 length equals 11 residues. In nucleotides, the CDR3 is TGTGCCAGCAGAAATGGGTACATTCAGTACTTC. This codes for CASRNGYIQYF.

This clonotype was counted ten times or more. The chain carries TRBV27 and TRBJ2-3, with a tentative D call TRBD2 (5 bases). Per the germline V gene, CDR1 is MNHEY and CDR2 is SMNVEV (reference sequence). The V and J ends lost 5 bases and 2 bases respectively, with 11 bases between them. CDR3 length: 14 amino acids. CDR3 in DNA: TGTGCCAGCAGTCTCCGGGAAGACACAGATACGCAGTATTTT. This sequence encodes CASSLREDTDTQYF.

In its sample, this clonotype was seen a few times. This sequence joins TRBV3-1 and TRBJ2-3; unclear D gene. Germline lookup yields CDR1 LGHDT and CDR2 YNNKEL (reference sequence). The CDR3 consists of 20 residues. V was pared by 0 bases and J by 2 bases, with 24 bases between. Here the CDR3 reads CASSQEPGQASVEPTDTQYF. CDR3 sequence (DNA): TGTGCCAGCAGCCAAGAACCGGGCCAGGCCAGCGTAGAACCCACAGATACGCAGTATTTT.

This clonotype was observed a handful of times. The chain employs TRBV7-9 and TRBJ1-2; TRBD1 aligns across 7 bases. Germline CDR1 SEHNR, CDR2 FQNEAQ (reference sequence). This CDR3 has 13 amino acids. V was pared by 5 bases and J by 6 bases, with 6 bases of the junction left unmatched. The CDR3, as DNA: TGTGCCAGCAGCGCCGGGACAGACCATGGCTACACCTTC. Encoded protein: CASSAGTDHGYTF.

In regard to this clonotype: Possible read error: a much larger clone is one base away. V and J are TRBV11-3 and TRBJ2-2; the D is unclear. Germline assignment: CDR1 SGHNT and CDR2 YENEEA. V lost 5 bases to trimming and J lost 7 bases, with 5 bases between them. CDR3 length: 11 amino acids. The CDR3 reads CASSAVGELFF. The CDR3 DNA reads TGTGCCAGCAGCGCCGTCGGGGAGCTGTTTTTT.

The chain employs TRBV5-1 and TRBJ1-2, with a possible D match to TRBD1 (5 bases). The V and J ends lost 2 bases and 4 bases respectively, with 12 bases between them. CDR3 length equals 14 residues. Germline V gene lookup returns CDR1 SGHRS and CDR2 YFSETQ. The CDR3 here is CASSLYTGSYGYTF. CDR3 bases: TGCGCCAGCAGCTTATACACAGGATCCTATGGCTACACCTTC.

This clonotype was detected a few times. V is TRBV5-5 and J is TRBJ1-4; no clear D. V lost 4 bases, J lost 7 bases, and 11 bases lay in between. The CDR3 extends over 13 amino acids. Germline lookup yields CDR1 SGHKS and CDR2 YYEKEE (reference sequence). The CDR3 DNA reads TGTGCCAGCAGCGGTCGTTACGGTGAAAAACTGTTTTTT. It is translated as CASSGRYGEKLFF.

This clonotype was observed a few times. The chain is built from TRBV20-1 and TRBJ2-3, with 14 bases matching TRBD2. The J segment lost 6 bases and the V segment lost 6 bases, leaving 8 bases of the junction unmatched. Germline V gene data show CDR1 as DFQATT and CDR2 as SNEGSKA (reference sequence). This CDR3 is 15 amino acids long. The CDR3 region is CSAARLAGGSDTQYF. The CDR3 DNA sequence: TGCAGTGCAGCGAGACTAGCGGGAGGGTCGGATACGCAGTATTTT.

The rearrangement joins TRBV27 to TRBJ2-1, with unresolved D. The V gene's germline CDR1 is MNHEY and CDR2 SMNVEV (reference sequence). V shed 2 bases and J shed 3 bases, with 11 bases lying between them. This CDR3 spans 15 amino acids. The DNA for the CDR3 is TGTGCCAGCAGTTTACGGGCTAGTTTCTACAATGAGCAGTTCTTC. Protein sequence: CASSLRASFYNEQFF.

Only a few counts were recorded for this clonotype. In nucleotides, the CDR3 is TGTGCCAGCACCCCATGGGAAGAAACCAATTCACCCCTCCACTTT. The encoded protein is CASTPWEETNSPLHF. The chain joins TRBV28 to TRBJ1-6, with D unresolved. Germline V gene sequence: CDR1 MDHEN, CDR2 SYDVKM. There are 15 residues in the CDR3. The V gene lost 7 bases and the J gene lost 7 bases, with 17 bases spanning the gap.